A single T cell receptor beta chain is shown here with its context. What it binds is unknown. Patients having uncontrolled infection, another autoimmune disease, pregnancy or lactation were not included. Extraction of PBMCs used around 9.6 ml of fresh peripheral blood. This specimen belongs to a study of T cells in Graves' hyperthyroidism and ophthalmopathy. TCR beta CDR3 region amplification was performed from RNA transcripts. First-round RT-PCR targeting the TCR CDR3 was performed with the HTBI primer set. One entry per CDR3 protein results from TCRdb running MiXCR on the multiplex PCR reads. The profile shows more than 500,000 distinct CDR3 sequences, around 15% of them singletons. The study's findings and limits: A model using 13 V-J features told ophthalmopathy apart from stable hyperthyroidism.

Germline V gene data show CDR1 as LNHDA and CDR2 as SQIVND (reference sequence). CDR3 size: 14 residues. The V and J ends lost 6 bases and 8 bases, in that order; junction bases with no gene match: 6. The sample was blood. The chain uses TRBV19 and TRBJ2-1, with 11 bases identical to TRBD2. The receptor was derived from a woman between 25 and 40 years old with Graves' hyperthyroidism. CDR3 sequence: CASSATSGSYEQFF. In nucleotides, the CDR3 is TGTGCCAGTAGCGCCACTAGCGGGAGCTATGAGCAGTTCTTC.